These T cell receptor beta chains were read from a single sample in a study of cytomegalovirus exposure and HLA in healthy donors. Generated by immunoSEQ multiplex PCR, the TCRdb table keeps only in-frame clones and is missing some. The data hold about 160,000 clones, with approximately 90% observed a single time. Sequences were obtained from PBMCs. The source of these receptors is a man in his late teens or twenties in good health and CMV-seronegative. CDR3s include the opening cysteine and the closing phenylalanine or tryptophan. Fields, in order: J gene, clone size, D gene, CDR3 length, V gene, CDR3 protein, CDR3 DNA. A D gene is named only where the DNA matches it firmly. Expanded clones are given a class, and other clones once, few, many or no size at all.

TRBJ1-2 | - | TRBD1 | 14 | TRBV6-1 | CASNSPWTGYGYTF | TGTGCCAGCAACTCCCCTTGGACAGGGTATGGCTACACCTTC
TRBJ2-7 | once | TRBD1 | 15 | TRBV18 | CASSPGQGKAYEQYF | TGTGCCAGCTCACCAGGACAGGGTAAGGCCTACGAGCAGTACTTC
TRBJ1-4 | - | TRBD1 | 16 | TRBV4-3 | CASSQGSGQGDEKLFF | TGCGCCAGCAGCCAGGGATCGGGACAGGGGGATGAAAAACTGTTTTTT
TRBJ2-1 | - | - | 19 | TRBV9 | CASSVAPPRSAGTGNEQFF | TGTGCCAGCAGCGTAGCCCCCCCCCGATCGGCGGGGACTGGAAATGAGCAGTTCTTC
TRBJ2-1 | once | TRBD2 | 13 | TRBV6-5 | CASSLRGEIEQFF | TGTGCCAGCAGCCTCCGGGGGGAGATTGAGCAGTTCTTC
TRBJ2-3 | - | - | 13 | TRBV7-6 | CASSPQGSDTQYF | TGTGCCAGCAGCCCGCAGGGGTCAGATACGCAGTATTTT
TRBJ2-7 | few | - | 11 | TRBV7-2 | CASSLIDEQYF | TGTGCCAGCAGCTTAATCGACGAGCAGTACTTC
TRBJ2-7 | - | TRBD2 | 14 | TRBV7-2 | CASSWASGSYEQYF | TGTGCCAGCAGCTGGGCTAGCGGGAGCTACGAGCAGTACTTC
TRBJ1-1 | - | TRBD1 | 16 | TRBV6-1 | CASSEARGHGDTEAFF | TGTGCCAGCAGTGAAGCGAGGGGGCACGGGGACACTGAAGCTTTCTTT
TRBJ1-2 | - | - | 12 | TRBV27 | CASTTAGHGYTF | TGTGCCAGCACTACCGCGGGTCATGGCTACACCTTC
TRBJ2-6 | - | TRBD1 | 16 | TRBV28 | CASSVYRGIRANVLTF | TGTGCCAGCAGTGTCTACAGGGGAATTAGGGCCAACGTCCTGACTTTC
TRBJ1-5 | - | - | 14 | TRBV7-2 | CASSFRGRNQPQHF | TGTGCCAGCAGCTTTAGGGGGAGAAATCAGCCCCAGCATTTT
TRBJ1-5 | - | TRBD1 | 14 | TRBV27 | CASRGQGFNQPQHF | TGTGCCAGCAGGGGACAGGGGTTCAATCAGCCCCAGCATTTT
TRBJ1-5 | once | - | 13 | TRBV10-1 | CASSDSSNQPQHF | TGCGCCAGCAGTGATAGTAGCAATCAGCCCCAGCATTTT
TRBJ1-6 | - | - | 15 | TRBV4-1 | CASRELSSYNSPLHF | TGCGCCAGCAGGGAGCTCAGCTCCTATAATTCACCCCTCCACTTT
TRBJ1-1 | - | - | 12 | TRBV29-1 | CSGEQGNTEAFF | TGCAGCGGCGAACAGGGTAACACTGAAGCTTTCTTT
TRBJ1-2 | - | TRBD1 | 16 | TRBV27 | CASSLSGTGLRGGYTF | TGTGCCAGCAGTTTATCCGGGACAGGGCTTCGAGGAGGCTACACCTTC
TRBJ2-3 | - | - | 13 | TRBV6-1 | CASSDASGDTQYF | TGTGCCAGCAGTGACGCGAGCGGAGATACGCAGTATTTT
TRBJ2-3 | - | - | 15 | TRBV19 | CASSILGAGADTQYF | TGTGCCAGTAGTATTCTAGGAGCGGGCGCAGATACGCAGTATTTT
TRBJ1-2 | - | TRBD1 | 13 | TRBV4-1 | CASSQTGGIGYTF | TGCGCCAGCAGCCAAACAGGGGGCATCGGCTACACCTTC
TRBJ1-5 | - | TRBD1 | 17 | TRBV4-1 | CASSQGPRDRGHQPQHF | TGCGCCAGCAGCCAGGGACCCCGGGACAGGGGACACCAGCCCCAGCATTTT
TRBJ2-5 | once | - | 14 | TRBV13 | CASSPPVARGAQYF | TGTGCCAGCAGCCCCCCGGTGGCTAGAGGAGCCCAGTACTTC
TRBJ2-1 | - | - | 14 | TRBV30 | CAWSSGATYNEQFF | TGTGCCTGGAGTTCAGGGGCGACCTACAATGAGCAGTTCTTC
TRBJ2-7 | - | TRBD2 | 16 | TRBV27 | CASSLGLAGGPHEQYF | TGTGCCAGCAGTCTAGGACTAGCGGGAGGTCCCCACGAGCAGTACTTC
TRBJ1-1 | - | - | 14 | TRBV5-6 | CASSAWGPNTEAFF | TGTGCCAGCAGCGCCTGGGGGCCTAACACTGAAGCTTTCTTT
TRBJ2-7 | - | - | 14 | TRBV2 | CASSEEVGAREQYF | TGTGCCAGCAGTGAAGAAGTGGGAGCGCGCGAGCAGTACTTC
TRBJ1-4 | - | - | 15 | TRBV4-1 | CASSQGNIGNEKLFF | TGCGCCAGCAGCCAAGGGAACATCGGGAATGAAAAACTGTTTTTT
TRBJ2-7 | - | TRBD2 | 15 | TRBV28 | CASSPVAGGTYEQYF | TGTGCCAGCAGCCCCGTGGCGGGAGGCACCTACGAGCAGTACTTC
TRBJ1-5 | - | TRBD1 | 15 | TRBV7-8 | CASSLGRGQNQPQHF | TGTGCCAGCAGCTTGGGACGGGGACAGAATCAGCCCCAGCATTTT
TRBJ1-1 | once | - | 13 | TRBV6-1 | CASSRLAGTEAFF | TGTGCCAGCAGTCGTTTGGCGGGGACTGAAGCTTTCTTT
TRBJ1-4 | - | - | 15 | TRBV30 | CAWRTTPTLNEKLFF | TGTGCCTGGAGGACGACTCCGACCCTTAATGAAAAACTGTTTTTT
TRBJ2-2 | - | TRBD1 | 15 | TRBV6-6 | CASRERQGDTGELFF | TGTGCCAGCAGAGAACGACAGGGAGACACCGGGGAGCTGTTTTTT
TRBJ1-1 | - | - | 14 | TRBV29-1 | CSVTQWGVNTEAFF | TGCAGCGTAACCCAATGGGGGGTGAACACTGAAGCTTTCTTT
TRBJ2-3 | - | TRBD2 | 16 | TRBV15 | CATSSPLAGGIDTQYF | TGTGCCACCAGCAGCCCACTAGCGGGAGGGATCGATACGCAGTATTTT
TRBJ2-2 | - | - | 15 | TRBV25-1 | CASSEGRTDTGELFF | TGTGCCAGCAGTGAAGGAAGGACTGACACCGGGGAGCTGTTTTTT
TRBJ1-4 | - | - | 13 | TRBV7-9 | CASSFRQGEKLFF | TGTGCCAGCAGCTTCCGGCAGGGAGAAAAACTGTTTTTT
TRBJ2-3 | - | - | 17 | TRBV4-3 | CASSQLGGASGTDTQYF | TGCGCCAGCAGCCAGTTAGGTGGGGCTAGCGGCACAGATACGCAGTATTTT
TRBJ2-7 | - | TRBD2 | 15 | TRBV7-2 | CASSPTSGRGGEQYF | TGTGCCAGCAGCCCTACTAGCGGGAGGGGGGGCGAGCAGTACTTC
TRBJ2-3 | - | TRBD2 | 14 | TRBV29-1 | CSVEGSGDTDTQYF | TGCAGCGTTGAAGGTAGCGGGGACACAGATACGCAGTATTTT
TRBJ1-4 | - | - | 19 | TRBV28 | CASSAPFQGMGATNEKLFF | TGTGCCAGCAGTGCCCCATTTCAGGGGATGGGGGCAACTAATGAAAAACTGTTTTTT
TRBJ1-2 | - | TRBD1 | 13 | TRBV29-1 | CSGGTGGSYGYTF | TGCAGCGGGGGGACAGGGGGCTCCTATGGCTACACCTTC
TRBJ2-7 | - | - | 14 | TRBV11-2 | CASTPRDTTYEQYF | TGTGCCAGCACACCTCGGGACACGACCTACGAGCAGTACTTC
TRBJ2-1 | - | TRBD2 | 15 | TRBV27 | CASSLWGLAGGEQFF | TGTGCCAGCAGTTTATGGGGACTAGCGGGGGGGGAGCAGTTCTTC
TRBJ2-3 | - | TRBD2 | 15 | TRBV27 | CASSLTRGSTDTQYF | TGTGCCAGCAGTTTAACGCGGGGGAGCACAGATACGCAGTATTTT
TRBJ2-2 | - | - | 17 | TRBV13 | CASSLGGTQGGPGELFF | TGTGCCAGCAGCTTAGGTGGGACCCAGGGAGGACCCGGGGAGCTGTTTTTT
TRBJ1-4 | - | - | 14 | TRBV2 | CASIQDTDNEKLFF | TGTGCCAGCATCCAGGACACAGATAATGAAAAACTGTTTTTT
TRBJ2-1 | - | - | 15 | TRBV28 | CASVTGYSSYNEQFF | TGTGCCAGCGTAACAGGCTACAGCTCCTACAATGAGCAGTTCTTC
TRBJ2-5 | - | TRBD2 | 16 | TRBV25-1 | CASSTQGLADGETQYF | TGTGCCAGCAGTACCCAGGGACTAGCGGACGGAGAGACCCAGTACTTC
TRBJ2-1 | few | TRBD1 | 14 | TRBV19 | CASSTWDRADEQFF | TGTGCCAGTAGTACCTGGGACAGGGCGGATGAGCAGTTCTTC
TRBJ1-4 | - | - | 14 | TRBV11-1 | CASSRAVVNEKLFF | TGTGCCAGCAGCCGAGCCGTCGTTAATGAAAAACTGTTTTTT
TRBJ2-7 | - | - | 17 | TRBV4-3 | CASSQDLLGASSYEQYF | TGCGCCAGCAGCCAAGATCTTTTGGGGGCATCCTCCTACGAGCAGTACTTC
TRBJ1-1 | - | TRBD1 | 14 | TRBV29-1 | CSGLDTGGSTEAFF | TGCAGCGGACTCGATACAGGGGGCTCCACTGAAGCTTTCTTT
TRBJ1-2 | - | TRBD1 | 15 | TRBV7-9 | CASSSPWDRGRGYTF | TGTGCCAGCAGCTCGCCTTGGGACAGGGGCCGTGGCTACACCTTC
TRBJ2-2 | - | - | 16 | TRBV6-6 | CASSRQGQGVYRELFF | TGTGCCAGCAGTCGCCAGGGGCAGGGAGTGTATAGGGAGCTGTTTTTT
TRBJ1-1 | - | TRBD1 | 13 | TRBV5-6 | CASRLNMDREAFF | TGTGCCAGCAGACTAAATATGGACAGGGAAGCTTTCTTT